This TCR beta chain was captured in a study of T cells after yellow fever vaccination. Only a few counts were recorded for this clonotype. TCRdb reprocessed the 5' RACE reads via MiXCR and lists one record per CDR3 protein. The sample records about 580,000 distinct CDR3 sequences, approximately 16% being singletons. This CDR3 region has 14 residues. Germline CDR1 SGHRS, CDR2 YFSETQ. The V end lost 4 bases, the J end lost 4 bases, and 14 bases lay between the germline ends. The sample consisted of PBMCs, taken roughly 5 days after the first yellow fever vaccination. The chain has TRBV5-1 and TRBJ1-2, with D maybe TRBD1 (5 bases). This TCR came from a man younger than 30 who received the YFV17D yellow fever vaccine. The DNA of the CDR3 is TGCGCCAGCAGCCTTGAACAGGCCTCCTATGGCTACACCTTC. This sequence encodes CASSLEQASYGYTF.